These 28 T cell receptor beta chains were sequenced from one sample in a study of cytotoxic CD8 clonotypes in ibrutinib-treated CLL. Only in-frame clones appear in the TCRdb table, and some are missing; sequencing was by immunoSEQ multiplex PCR. The data show 150,000 to 200,000 clones, 70% to 90% seen once. The sequences come from PBMCs, collected at disease progression, from a patient treated with ibrutinib. The receptors were sampled from a human donor with chronic lymphocytic leukemia.

The chain employs TRBV27 and TRBJ2-7; either TRBD1 or TRBD2 may supply D (5 bases each). V was cut by 5 bases and J by 1 base, with 18 bases left in between. The CDR3 totals 16 residues. Germline V CDR1 and CDR2: MNHEY, SMNVEV (reference sequence). Written as DNA, the CDR3 is TGTGCCAGCAGTGTGTCGGGGCTCCATCCGTCCTACGAGCAGTACTTC. Its protein is CASSVSGLHPSYEQYF.

The chain carries TRBV7-3 and TRBJ1-5, with D uncertain. This CDR3 is 14 amino acids long. The V gene lost 5 bases and the J gene lost 1 base, with 9 bases spanning the gap. The V gene's germline CDR1 is SGHTA and CDR2 FQGTGA. The CDR3 nucleotides read TGTGCCAGCAGCAAAAGAGTGAGCAATCAGCCCCAGCATTTT. Its translation: CASSKRVSNQPQHF.

The rearrangement joins TRBV19 to TRBJ1-2; D is unclear. Germline V lookup: CDR1 LNHDA, CDR2 SQIVND (reference sequence). This CDR3 spans 12 amino acids. Trimming shortened V by 1 base and J by 3 bases, and 3 bases separated the two germline ends. This CDR3 reads CASSIGDYGYTF. The CDR3 DNA reads as TGTGCCAGTAGTATAGGTGACTATGGCTACACCTTC.

The chain employs TRBV7-2 and TRBJ1-5; the D is unclear. The CDR3 extends over 12 amino acids. The V and J ends lost 4 bases and 5 bases respectively, with 6 bases between them. CDR1 and CDR2 (germline): SGHTA, FQGNSA. CDR3 sequence (DNA): TGTGCCAGCAGCTCCCAGTATCAGCCCCAGCATTTT. It is translated as CASSSQYQPQHF.

In this sample, this clone turned up once. V gene TRBV29-1 combines with J gene TRBJ2-1; 7 nucleotides match TRBD1. The CDR3 length is 14 residues. V was clipped by 6 bases and J by 5 bases; unmatched bases: 10. Germline V lookup: CDR1 SQVTM, CDR2 ANQGSEA. The CDR3 coding sequence is TGCAGCGTGAAGGGTGGGACAGACAACAATGAGCAGTTCTTC. It codes for CSVKGGTDNNEQFF.

The J gene is TRBJ1-1, the V gene TRBV7-9; TRBD1 might be the D (5 bases). Germline V CDR1 and CDR2: SEHNR, FQNEAQ (reference sequence). Trimming stripped 1 base from V and 11 bases from J, with 17 bases between. The CDR3 is made up of 14 amino acids. CDR3 nucleotide sequence: TGTGCCAGCAGCTTAGGCGGGACTGAGTCCCGCGCTTTCTTT. It encodes CASSLGGTESRAFF. Full variable domain (outside the CDR3, taken from reference TRBV7-9 and TRBJ1-1): DTGVSQNPRHKITKRGQNVTFRCDPISEHNRLYWYRQTLGQGPEFLTYFQNEAQLEKSRLLSDRFSAERPKGSFSTLEIQRTEQGDSAMYLCASSLGGTESRAFFGQGTRLTVV.

This clone was detected once. V usage is TRBV28 and J usage is TRBJ2-1; 7 positions agree with TRBD1. CDR3 size: 18 residues. Germline CDR1 and CDR2: MDHEN and SYDVKM. V lost 2 bases to trimming and J lost 4 bases; unmatched junction nucleotides: 14. CDR3 protein: CASSLLFGRDRNYNEQFF. In nucleotides, the CDR3 is TGTGCCAGCAGTTTACTCTTCGGCAGGGACAGAAATTACAATGAGCAGTTCTTC.

The chain uses TRBV9 and TRBJ2-5, with 8 bases lining up with TRBD2. J gave up 4 bases and V 0 bases, and 8 bases lay outside the gene matches. Germline-derived CDR1 and CDR2 are SGDLS and YYNGEE. This CDR3 has 16 residues. Here the CDR3 reads CASSVDIAGLSETQYF. CDR3 coding DNA: TGTGCCAGCAGCGTAGACATAGCGGGATTGTCAGAGACCCAGTACTTC.

This rearrangement joins TRBV10-3 to TRBJ1-2; TRBD1 aligns across 12 bases. The germline V gene encodes CDR1 ENHRY and CDR2 SYGVKD. The CDR3 length is 15 residues. V shed 8 bases and J 6 bases; nucleotides not matched to a gene: 10. The DNA of the CDR3 is TGTGCCATCTCCCGTGGGACAGGGGGCGAGGATGGCTACACCTTC. This encodes CAISRGTGGEDGYTF.

This clone is a singleton in its sample. The chain links TRBV7-2 to TRBJ1-2, with 7 bases identical to TRBD1. The J segment lost 7 bases and the V segment lost 5 bases, leaving 13 bases of the junction unmatched. CDR3 length equals 15 residues. Per germline, CDR1 SGHTA and CDR2 FQGNSA. CDR3 region: CASSPRQGVVFGYTF. The CDR3, as DNA: TGTGCCAGCAGCCCCCGACAGGGCGTAGTGTTTGGCTACACCTTC.

A note on this clone: A junction boundary mismatches the germline segment, possibly from a read error. The chain carries TRBV7-7 and TRBJ2-5; possibly TRBD2 for D (5 bases). The V gene's germline CDR1 is SSHAT and CDR2 FNYEAQ (reference sequence). This CDR3 is built from 16 residues. The DNA of the CDR3 is TGTGCTAGCAGCTTAGAAGGGTGGACTGGCCAAGAGACCCAGTACTTC. It yields the protein CASSLEGWTGQETQYF.

This clone has more than one count but fewer than ten. V usage is TRBV19 and J usage is TRBJ1-5; D is possibly TRBD1 (6 bases). Germline V gene data show CDR1 as LNHDA and CDR2 as SQIVND (reference sequence). Trimming shortened V by 6 bases and J by 0 bases, and 12 bases separated the two germline ends. The CDR3 contains 15 residues. DNA of the CDR3: TGTGCCAGTAGAGGACAGATTCATAGCAATCAGCCCCAGCATTTT. Translating gives CASRGQIHSNQPQHF.

The chain couples TRBV27 to TRBJ1-1; D remains ambiguous. In germline, CDR1 is MNHEY, CDR2 SMNVEV (reference sequence). Trimming pared 6 bases from V and 4 bases from J, leaving 9 bases between. CDR3 length: 12 amino acids. This CDR3 is CASRGSGTEAFF. The CDR3 region has the DNA TGTGCCAGCAGGGGGTCGGGCACTGAAGCTTTCTTT.

The chain uses TRBV5-5 and TRBJ2-1; 8 bases agree with TRBD1. Per the germline V gene, CDR1 is SGHKS and CDR2 is YYEKEE (reference sequence). The CDR3 extends over 16 amino acids. The ends lost 1 base at V and 1 base at J; junction bases unmatched: 4. In nucleotides, the CDR3 is TGTGCCAGCAGCTTGTGGGGGACAGGATCCTACAATGAGCAGTTCTTC. It is translated as CASSLWGTGSYNEQFF.

The chain combines TRBV2 with TRBJ2-1; no clear D. V was pared by 0 bases and J by 9 bases, with 12 bases between. The CDR3 length is 14 residues. Germline CDR1 and CDR2: SNHLY and FYNNEI. The CDR3 DNA is TGTGCCAGCAGTGAAGCGATGGATTCGGGTGAGCAGTTCTTC. This codes for CASSEAMDSGEQFF. Full variable domain (missing parts from reference TRBV2 and TRBJ2-1): EPEVTQTPSHQVTQMGQEVILRCVPISNHLYFYWYRQILGQKVEFLVSFYNNEISEKSEIFDDQFSVERPDGSNFTLKIRSTKLEDSAMYFCASSEAMDSGEQFFGPGTRLTVL.

The J gene is TRBJ2-3, the V gene TRBV27, with 9 nucleotides matching TRBD2. Germline CDR1 MNHEY, CDR2 SMNVEV (reference sequence). J was trimmed by 5 bases and V by 3 bases; bases with no gene match: 3. This CDR3 is built from 14 residues. DNA of the CDR3: TGTGCCAGCAGTTTGAGCGGGAGGATAGATACGCAGTATTTT. It codes for CASSLSGRIDTQYF.

The chain links TRBV11-2 to TRBJ2-1, with D tentatively TRBD1 (6 bases). V gave up 1 base and J gave up 7 bases, with 8 bases separating them. Germline V lookup: CDR1 SGHAT, CDR2 FQNNGV. The CDR3 has 13 amino acids. As DNA, the CDR3 is TGTGCCAGCAGCTTAGGCAGGGGAAATGAGCAGTTCTTC. The encoded protein is CASSLGRGNEQFF.

This clone was observed a single time. CDR3 region: CASSPPGSYNEQFF. The CDR3 nucleotides are TGCGCCAGCAGCCCCCCAGGCTCCTACAATGAGCAGTTCTTC. The V call is TRBV5-1, the J call TRBJ2-1; D remains ambiguous. The germline V and J ends were trimmed by 4 bases and 0 bases, with 8 bases remaining between them. The CDR3 consists of 14 residues. The germline V gene encodes CDR1 SGHRS and CDR2 YFSETQ. The variable domain in full, with the rest retrieved from reference TRBV5-1 and TRBJ2-1, is KAGVTQTPRYLIKTRGQQVTLSCSPISGHRSVSWYQQTPGQGLQFLFEYFSETQRNKGNFPGRFSGRQFSNSRSEMNVSTLELGDSALYLCASSPPGSYNEQFFGPGTRLTVL.

V usage is TRBV11-2 and J usage is TRBJ1-2; 8 nucleotides line up with TRBD1. The trim removed 2 bases at V and 3 bases at J, leaving 5 bases unmatched. The CDR3 is 15 residues long. Germline V gives CDR1 SGHAT, CDR2 FQNNGV. The CDR3 nucleotides are TGTGCCAGCAGCTTACCAGGACAGGGAGACTATGGCTACACCTTC. Translated: CASSLPGQGDYGYTF.

The chain uses TRBV30 and TRBJ2-1, with D unclear. Germline V gene lookup returns CDR1 GTSNPN and CDR2 SVGIG (reference sequence). The V end was cut by 0 bases, the J end by 16 bases, with 16 bases between. The CDR3 is 12 amino acids. The CDR3 region has the DNA TGTGCCTGGAGTGTTGGAGACCCCCAGTGTTTCTTC. Translated, it gives CAWSVGDPQCFF.

This clone was found once. The chain couples TRBV7-3 to TRBJ2-1, with TRBD2 identical over 10 bases. CDR1 is SGHTA, CDR2 FQGTGA, per germline. The junction had 13 bases not matched to a gene; V was cut back by 5 bases and J by 3 bases. The CDR3 has 18 amino acids. The CDR3 DNA reads as TGTGCCAGCAGCCCGAACCCGAGCGGGAGGGGCCTCTACAATGAGCAGTTCTTC. Its protein is CASSPNPSGRGLYNEQFF.

The chain carries TRBV28 and TRBJ1-2; D possibly corresponds to TRBD1 (5 bases). Between the trimmed V and J ends, which lost 5 bases and 13 bases, there was a span of 17 bases. The V gene's germline CDR1 is MDHEN and CDR2 SYDVKM. The CDR3 is made up of 12 amino acids. CDR3 DNA: TGTGCCAGCAGTCCACCCCCAACAGGAATCACCTTC. Residues: CASSPPPTGITF.

CDR3 sequence (DNA): TGTGCCAGCAGTTACTCCTGGCCGGGGGGTTGGGAGACCCAGTACTTC. This sequence encodes CASSYSWPGGWETQYF. This chain joins TRBV6-5 and TRBJ2-5, with TRBD2 matching 7 bases. CDR1 is MNHEY and CDR2 is SVGAGI in the germline V gene. This CDR3 comprises 16 residues. V was clipped by 0 bases and J by 5 bases; unmatched bases: 9.

V usage is TRBV28 and J usage is TRBJ2-7; unclear D gene. The V gene's germline CDR1 is MDHEN and CDR2 SYDVKM. The length of the CDR3 is 14 residues. The ends were cut back, 1 base at V and 2 bases at J, with 9 bases in the middle. Here the CDR3 reads CASSLYQETYEQYF. The CDR3 DNA follows: TGTGCCAGCAGTTTATACCAGGAAACCTACGAGCAGTACTTC.

The rearrangement links TRBV5-1 to TRBJ2-7; 8 bases are a match to TRBD1. V trimming: 0 bases; J trimming: 3 bases; junction bases outside the gene matches: 8. Germline CDR1 and CDR2: SGHRS and YFSETQ. This CDR3 contains 16 residues. CDR3 DNA: TGCGCCAGCAGCTTGGGTCTCGGGACAGGCCGCTACGAGCAGTACTTC. Its translation: CASSLGLGTGRYEQYF.

The genes are TRBV19 and TRBJ2-7, with 9 bases lining up with TRBD2. The V gene end was trimmed by 8 bases and the J gene end by 0 bases; junction bases not matched to a gene: 11. In germline, CDR1 is LNHDA, CDR2 SQIVND (reference sequence). The CDR3 spans 16 residues. The CDR3 region has the DNA TGTGCCAGTCTGGGATCCTATAGCGGGAGCTCCTACGAGCAGTACTTC. It is translated as CASLGSYSGSSYEQYF.

This clone came up a few times. The rearrangement uses TRBV6-5 and TRBJ2-1; D is ambiguous. Trimming pared 0 bases from V and 12 bases from J, leaving 12 bases between. The V gene's germline CDR1 is MNHEY and CDR2 SVGAGI. This CDR3 is built from 13 residues. The CDR3 protein is CASSYSNQVGQFF. CDR3 coding DNA: TGTGCCAGCAGTTACTCGAACCAGGTCGGGCAGTTCTTC.

The chain uses TRBV4-1 and TRBJ2-5, with D unclear. The CDR3 has 16 residues. V was pared by 1 base and J by 5 bases, with 17 bases between. In germline, CDR1 is MGHRA, CDR2 YSYEKL. CDR3 bases: TGCGCCAGCAGCCAAGGGCCCCCCCCGGGCAGGGAGACCCAGTACTTC. Translation gives CASSQGPPPGRETQYF.